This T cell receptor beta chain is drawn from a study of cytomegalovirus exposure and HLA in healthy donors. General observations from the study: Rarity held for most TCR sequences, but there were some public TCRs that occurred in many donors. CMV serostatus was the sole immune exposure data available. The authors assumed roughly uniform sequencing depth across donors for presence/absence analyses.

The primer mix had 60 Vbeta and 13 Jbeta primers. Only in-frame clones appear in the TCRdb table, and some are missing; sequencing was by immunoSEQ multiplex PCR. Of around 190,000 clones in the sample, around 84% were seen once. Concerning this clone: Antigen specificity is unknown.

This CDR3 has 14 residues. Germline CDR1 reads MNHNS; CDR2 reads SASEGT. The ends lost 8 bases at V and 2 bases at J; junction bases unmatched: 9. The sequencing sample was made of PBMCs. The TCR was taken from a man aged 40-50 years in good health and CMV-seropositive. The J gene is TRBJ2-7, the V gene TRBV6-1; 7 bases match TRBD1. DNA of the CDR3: TGTGCCAGCCAACTGACAGGGACCACCTACGAGCAGTACTTC. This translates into CASQLTGTTYEQYF.